This TCR beta chain comes out of a study of blood T cell repertoires in COVID-19. The overall study: Sample material is recorded as cDNA or gDNA derived from T cells, B-cell-depleted T cells, or PBMCs.

The repertoire was sequenced with immunoSEQ multiplex PCR; TCRdb's copy has only in-frame clones and lacks some. Among over 50,000 clones listed, around 87% were seen once. The V gene's germline CDR1 is KGHSH and CDR2 LQKENI. Trimming removed 2 bases at V and 5 bases at J, with 12 bases between. The CDR3 length is 14 residues. Material for sequencing was peripheral blood. The origin of this receptor is a man aged 55 to 70 with acute or convalescent COVID-19. The chain couples TRBV18 to TRBJ1-2, with a weak D call TRBD1 (6 bases). CDR3 in amino acids: CASSPTTGGYGYTF. The CDR3 nucleotides are TGTGCCAGCTCACCAACGACAGGCGGGTATGGCTACACCTTC.